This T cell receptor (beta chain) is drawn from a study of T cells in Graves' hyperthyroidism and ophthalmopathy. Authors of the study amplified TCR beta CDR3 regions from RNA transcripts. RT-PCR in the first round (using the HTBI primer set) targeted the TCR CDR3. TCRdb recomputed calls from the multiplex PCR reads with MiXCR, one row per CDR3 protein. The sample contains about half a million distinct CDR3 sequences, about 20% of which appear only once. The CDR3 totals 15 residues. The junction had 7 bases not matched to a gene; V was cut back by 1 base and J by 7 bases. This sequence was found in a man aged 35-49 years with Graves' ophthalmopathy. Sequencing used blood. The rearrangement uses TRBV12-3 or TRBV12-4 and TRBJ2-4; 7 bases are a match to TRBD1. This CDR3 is CASSLETGWGNIQYF. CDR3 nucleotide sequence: TGTGCCAGCAGTTTAGAGACAGGGTGGGGGAACATTCAGTACTTC.